The sequence of this T cell receptor beta chain was determined in a study of T cells in localized non-small cell lung cancer. Germline values: CDR1 SGHNT, CDR2 YENEEA. V lost 8 bases to trimming and J lost 0 bases, with 16 bases between them. The CDR3 runs 16 residues. Produced via immunoSEQ multiplex PCR; TCRdb's table is partial and in-frame only. The sample includes 800 to 950 clones, 33% seen only once; the top ten take around 14%. The study's findings and limits: Clonality of T cells reached its maximum in uninvolved adjacent lung, surpassing tumor.

This clone is classed as medium-sized (0.01 to 0.1%). No antigen is known for it. Material: normal lung tissue next to the tumor, obtained before any cancer treatment. The rearrangement uses TRBV11-3 and TRBJ1-4, with a weak D call TRBD1 (5 bases). The sequence was obtained from a female donor at least 60 years old with stage I lung adenocarcinoma. This chain's CDR3 is CASGVGDFATNEKLFF. CDR3 bases: TGTGCCAGCGGAGTTGGGGACTTTGCAACTAATGAAAAACTGTTTTTT.